The source of this T cell receptor beta chain is a study of beta chain features in type 1 diabetes. Study summary: Patients looked much like healthy donors when it came to age, gender and cell yields.

Study-wide results and caveats: Type 1 diabetes patients showed a moderate but significant shortening of TCRB CDR3s in all four CD4+ subsets.

This CDR3 comprises 14 residues. In germline, CDR1 is SSHAT, CDR2 FNYEAQ (reference sequence). Deletions cut 1 base from V and 2 bases from J, with 8 bases between. Reverse transcribing all isolated RNA meant expressed TCRB transcripts were sequenced. The protocol was immunoSEQ multiplex PCR, while the TCRdb copy is restricted to in-frame clones and leaves out a portion. The table includes about 340,000 clones, about a tenth detected once. Comment on this clone: No antigen is known for it.

The chain couples TRBV7-7 to TRBJ2-5; D is unclear. The sequencing input was central memory CD4+ T cells from blood. The sequence was obtained from a man aged 25 to 40 with type 1 diabetes. For the CDR3, the DNA is TGTGCCAGCAGCTTAGGAGGCAGGCAAGAGACCCAGTACTTC. It yields the protein CASSLGGRQETQYF.